What follows are 10 T cell receptor beta chains derived from one specimen sequenced in a study of T cells in localized non-small cell lung cancer. Using immunoSEQ multiplex PCR, the repertoire was profiled, and TCRdb retains in-frame clones only, with some absent. The sample contains over 55,000 clones, almost 90% of which appear only once. The material sequenced was peripheral blood, taken before any cancer treatment. The receptors here all came from a woman aged 40 to 75 with stage I lung adenocarcinoma.

V gene TRBV20-1 combines with J gene TRBJ2-5; tentatively, D is TRBD2 (5 bases). V was trimmed by 8 bases and J by 5 bases, leaving 6 bases between them. Germline V gene sequence: CDR1 DFQATT, CDR2 SNEGSKA (reference sequence). The CDR3 is 9 residues long. The CDR3 coding sequence is TGCAGTTCGGGGGAGACCCAGTACTTC. Protein product: CSSGETQYF.

J is TRBJ1-1 and V is TRBV6-5; possibly TRBD1 for D (5 bases). The CDR3 length is 14 residues. CDR1 MNHEY and CDR2 SVGAGI come from the germline V gene. V was shortened by 6 bases and J by 1 base, with 12 bases between the two germline ends. CDR3 protein: CASRTDTWNTEAFF. The CDR3 region has the DNA TGTGCCAGCAGAACGGACACCTGGAACACTGAAGCTTTCTTT.

The rearrangement uses TRBV7-5 and TRBJ2-7; TRBD1, as called in the table, went unchecked against the DNA. TRBV7-5 is tagged as a pseudogene. The CDR3 is made up of 15 amino acids. The CDR3 sequence: CVRSLATGGSYEQYF. CDR3 bases: TGTGTCAGAAGCTTAGCGACAGGGGGTAGCTACGAGCAGTACTTC.

This chain uses TRBV2 with TRBJ1-1; D possibly corresponds to TRBD1 (6 bases). This CDR3 is built from 14 residues. Germline V CDR1 and CDR2: SNHLY, FYNNEI. V lost 7 bases and J 0 bases, leaving 12 bases between the germline ends. CDR3: CASKGGQMNTEAFF. CDR3 coding DNA: TGTGCCAGCAAGGGGGGGCAAATGAACACTGAAGCTTTCTTT.

By proportion, this clone is medium-sized. The J gene is TRBJ2-7, the V gene TRBV9, with 10 bases fitting TRBD1. CDR1 and CDR2 (germline): SGDLS, YYNGEE. This CDR3 contains 17 residues. The junction had 11 bases not matched to a gene; V was cut back by 3 bases and J by 2 bases. CDR3 bases: TGTGCCAGCAGCGCCCACAGGGACAGGGGAAACCCCTACGAGCAGTACTTC. Its translation: CASSAHRDRGNPYEQYF.

This clone appeared a single time. This rearrangement joins TRBV5-6 to TRBJ1-6, with TRBD1 matching over 9 bases. V was pared by 5 bases and J by 7 bases, with 4 bases of the junction left unmatched. CDR1 and CDR2 (germline): SGHDT, YYEEEE. The CDR3 has 14 amino acids. CDR3 loop: CASSQTGGNSPLHF. CDR3 bases: TGTGCCAGCAGTCAGACAGGGGGGAATTCACCCCTCCACTTT.

The chain carries TRBV28 and TRBJ2-7, with 10 bases fitting TRBD1. CDR3 length: 16 amino acids. V dropped 8 bases and J dropped 3; count of bases not matched to a gene: 13. In germline, CDR1 is MDHEN, CDR2 SYDVKM. Here the CDR3 reads CASGDVGTGALYEQYF. In DNA form, the CDR3 reads TGTGCCAGCGGTGACGTAGGGACAGGGGCTCTCTACGAGCAGTACTTC.

The V gene is TRBV29-1, the J gene TRBJ1-1; TRBD1 might be the D (5 bases). The germline V and J ends were trimmed by 7 bases and 5 bases, with 14 bases remaining between them. The CDR3 is 12 amino acids. Germline CDR1 SQVTM, CDR2 ANQGSEA. Here the CDR3 reads CSAAEGETEAFF. In DNA, the CDR3 is TGCAGCGCCGCGGAAGGGGAGACTGAAGCTTTCTTT.

The V gene is TRBV10-3, the J gene TRBJ2-7, with D tentatively TRBD2 (6 bases). Looked up from germline, CDR1 is ENHRY and CDR2 is SYGVKD. V shed 4 bases and J shed 3 bases, with 16 bases lying between them. The CDR3 runs 15 residues. CDR3 region: CAISARDGMDYEQYF. Here the CDR3 DNA reads TGTGCCATCAGTGCGCGGGACGGGATGGACTACGAGCAGTACTTC.

This clone has only one observation. The gene calls are TRBV7-9 and TRBJ1-1, with D uncertain. Germline V gene lookup returns CDR1 SEHNR and CDR2 FQNEAQ (reference sequence). This CDR3 contains 13 residues. V was trimmed by 1 base and J by 3 bases, leaving 6 bases between them. The CDR3 sequence is CASSLVSDTEAFF. In nucleotides, the CDR3 is TGTGCCAGCAGCTTAGTTTCGGACACTGAAGCTTTCTTT.